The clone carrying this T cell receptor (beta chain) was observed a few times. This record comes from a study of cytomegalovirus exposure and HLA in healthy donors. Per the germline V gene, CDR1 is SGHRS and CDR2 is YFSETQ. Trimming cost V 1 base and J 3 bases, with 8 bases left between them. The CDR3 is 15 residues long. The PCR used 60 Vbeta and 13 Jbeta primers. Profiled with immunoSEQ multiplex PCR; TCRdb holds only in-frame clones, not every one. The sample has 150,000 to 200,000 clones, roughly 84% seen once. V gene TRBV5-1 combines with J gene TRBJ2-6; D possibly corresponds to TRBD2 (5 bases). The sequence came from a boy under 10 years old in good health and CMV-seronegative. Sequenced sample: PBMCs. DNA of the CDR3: TGCGCCAGCAGCTTGTACGGGAATGGGGCCAACGTCCTGACTTTC. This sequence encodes CASSLYGNGANVLTF.